One TCR beta chain is described in this entry. The data were obtained in a study of T cells in Graves' hyperthyroidism and ophthalmopathy. TCR beta CDR3 regions were amplified from RNA. The HTBI primer set drove a first-round RT-PCR of the TCR CDR3. Via MiXCR, TCRdb re-called the multiplex PCR reads, giving one row per CDR3 protein. Of approximately 320,000 distinct CDR3 sequences in the sample, approximately 17% are singletons; the top ten hold roughly 31%. With 4 bases removed from V and 0 bases from J, the gap between germline ends came to 10 bases. CDR1 is SQVTM and CDR2 is ANQGSEA in the germline V gene. CDR3 length: 13 amino acids.

The material sequenced was blood. The TCR was taken from a man aged 30 to 45 with Graves' hyperthyroidism. J is TRBJ2-7 and V is TRBV29-1; D remains ambiguous. CDR3 sequence reads: CSVVAESSYEQYF. The CDR3 DNA reads as TGCAGCGTTGTTGCGGAGAGCTCCTACGAGCAGTACTTC.